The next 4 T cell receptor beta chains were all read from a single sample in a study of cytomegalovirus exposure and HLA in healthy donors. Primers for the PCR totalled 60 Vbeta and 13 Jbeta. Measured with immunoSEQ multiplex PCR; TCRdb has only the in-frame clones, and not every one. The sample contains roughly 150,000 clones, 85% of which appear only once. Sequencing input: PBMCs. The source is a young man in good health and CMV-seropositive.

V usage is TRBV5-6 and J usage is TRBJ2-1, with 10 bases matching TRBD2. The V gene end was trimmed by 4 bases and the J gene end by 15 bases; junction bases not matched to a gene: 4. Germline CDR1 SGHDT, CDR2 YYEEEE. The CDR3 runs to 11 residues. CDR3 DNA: TGTGCCAGCAGCATTAGCGGGAGGACGTTCTTC. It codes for CASSISGRTFF. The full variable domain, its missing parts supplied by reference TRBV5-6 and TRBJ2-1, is DAGVTQSPTHLIKTRGQQVTLRCSPKSGHDTVSWYQQALGQGPQFIFQYYEEEERQRGNFPDRFSGHQFPNYSSELNVNALLLGDSALYLCASSISGRTFFGPGTRLTVL.

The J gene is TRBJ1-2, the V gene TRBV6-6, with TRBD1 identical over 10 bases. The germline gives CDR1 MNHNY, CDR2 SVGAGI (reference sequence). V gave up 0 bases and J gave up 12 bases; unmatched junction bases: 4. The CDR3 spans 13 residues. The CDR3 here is CASSYSGQGRHTF. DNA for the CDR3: TGTGCCAGCAGTTACTCGGGACAGGGGCGCCACACCTTC.

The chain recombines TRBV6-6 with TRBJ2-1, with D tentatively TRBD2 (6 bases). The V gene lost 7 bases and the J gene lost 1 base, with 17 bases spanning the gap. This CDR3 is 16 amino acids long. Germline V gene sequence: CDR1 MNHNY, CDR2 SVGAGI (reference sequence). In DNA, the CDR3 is TGTGCCAGCATTGGTAAAGCGGGCAATTCCTACAATGAGCAGTTCTTC. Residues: CASIGKAGNSYNEQFF.

CDR3 loop: CASSYSSGSVSNEQFF. CDR3 coding DNA: TGTGCCAGCAGTTACTCGAGTGGGAGTGTTTCCAATGAGCAGTTCTTC. V is TRBV6-5 and J is TRBJ2-1, with D possibly being TRBD2 (5 bases). The CDR3 spans 16 residues. Germline CDR1 MNHEY, CDR2 SVGAGI. The V gene lost 0 bases and the J gene lost 6 bases, with 15 bases spanning the gap.